This TCR beta chain derives from a study of blood T cells in healthy people across ages. Germline V gene sequence: CDR1 DFQATT, CDR2 SNEGSKA (reference sequence). Trimming cost V 3 bases and J 8 bases; bases outside gene matches: 8. The CDR3 sequence is 14 residues long. Through a sample-barcoded 5' primer and a J-beta primer mix, a second PCR was run for 7 to 11 cycles. TCRdb reprocessed the 5' RACE reads via MiXCR and lists one record per CDR3 protein. The sample includes 790,000 or so distinct CDR3 sequences, around three fifths of them seen just once. The sequencing sample was made of blood. This rearrangement joins TRBV20-1 to TRBJ1-2; TRBD1 agrees at 11 bases. This receptor was identified in a middle-aged man in good health. CDR3 region: CSASSGTGGYGYTF. DNA of the CDR3: TGCAGTGCTAGCTCCGGGACAGGGGGTTACGGCTACACCTTC.